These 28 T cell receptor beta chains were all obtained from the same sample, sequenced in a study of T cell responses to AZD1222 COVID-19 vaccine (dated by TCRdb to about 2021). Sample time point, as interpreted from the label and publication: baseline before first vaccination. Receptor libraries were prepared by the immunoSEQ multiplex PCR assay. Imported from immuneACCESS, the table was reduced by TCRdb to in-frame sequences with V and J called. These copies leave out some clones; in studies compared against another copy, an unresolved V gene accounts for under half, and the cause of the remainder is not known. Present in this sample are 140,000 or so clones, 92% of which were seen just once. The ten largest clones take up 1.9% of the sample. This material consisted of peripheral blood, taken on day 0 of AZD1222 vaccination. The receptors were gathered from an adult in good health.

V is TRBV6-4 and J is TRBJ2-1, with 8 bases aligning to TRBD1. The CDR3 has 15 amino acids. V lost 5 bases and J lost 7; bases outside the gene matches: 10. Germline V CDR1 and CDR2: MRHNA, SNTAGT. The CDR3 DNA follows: TGTGCCAGCAGTACTAGACAGGGGTCCCCTAATGAGCAGTTCTTC. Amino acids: CASSTRQGSPNEQFF.

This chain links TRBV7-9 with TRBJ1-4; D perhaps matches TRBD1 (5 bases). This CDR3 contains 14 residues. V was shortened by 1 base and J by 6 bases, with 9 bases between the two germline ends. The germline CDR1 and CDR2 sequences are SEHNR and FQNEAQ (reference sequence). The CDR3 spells CASSLGGGDEKLFF. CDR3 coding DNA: TGTGCCAGCAGCTTAGGGGGCGGCGATGAAAAACTGTTTTTT.

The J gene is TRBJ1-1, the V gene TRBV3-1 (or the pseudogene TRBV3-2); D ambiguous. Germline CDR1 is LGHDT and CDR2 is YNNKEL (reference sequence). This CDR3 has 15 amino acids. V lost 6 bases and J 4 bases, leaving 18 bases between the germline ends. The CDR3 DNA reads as TGTGCCAGCAGGCCGACGGAATGGGCCGGCACTGAAGCTTTCTTT. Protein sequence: CASRPTEWAGTEAFF.

The CDR3 DNA is TGTGCCACCAGCAGAGATAATATCCGGGGTGTTGGAGGCTACACCTTC. This codes for CATSRDNIRGVGGYTF. The V call is TRBV15, the J call TRBJ1-2; no reliable D call. The CDR3 spans 16 residues. Germline assignment: CDR1 LNHNV and CDR2 YYDKDF (reference sequence). V was clipped by 0 bases and J by 8 bases, with 19 bases between them.

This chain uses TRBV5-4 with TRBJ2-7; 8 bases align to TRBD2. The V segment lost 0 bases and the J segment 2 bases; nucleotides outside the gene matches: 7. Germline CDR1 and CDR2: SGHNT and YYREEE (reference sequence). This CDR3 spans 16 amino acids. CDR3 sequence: CASSLVGSGVAYEQYF. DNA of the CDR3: TGTGCCAGCAGCTTGGTCGGTAGCGGGGTGGCCTACGAGCAGTACTTC.

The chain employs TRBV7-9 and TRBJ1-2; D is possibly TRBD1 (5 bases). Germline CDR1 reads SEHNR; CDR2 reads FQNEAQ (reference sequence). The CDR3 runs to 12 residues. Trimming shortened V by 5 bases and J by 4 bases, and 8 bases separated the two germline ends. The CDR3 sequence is CASSRDAYGYTF. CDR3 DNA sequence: TGTGCCAGCAGCAGGGACGCCTATGGCTACACCTTC.

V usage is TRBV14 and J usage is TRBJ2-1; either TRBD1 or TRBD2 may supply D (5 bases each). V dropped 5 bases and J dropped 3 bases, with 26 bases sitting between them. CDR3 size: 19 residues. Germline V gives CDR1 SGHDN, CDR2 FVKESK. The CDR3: CASSLSGTSLPHVYNEQFF. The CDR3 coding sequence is TGTGCCAGCAGCTTGTCCGGGACGTCGCTACCACATGTCTACAATGAGCAGTTCTTC.

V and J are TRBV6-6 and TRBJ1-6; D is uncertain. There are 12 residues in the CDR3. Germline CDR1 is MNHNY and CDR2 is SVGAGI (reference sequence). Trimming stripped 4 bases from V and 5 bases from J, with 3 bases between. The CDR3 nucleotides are TGTGCCAGCAGTTGGGATAATTCACCCCTCCACTTT. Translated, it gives CASSWDNSPLHF.

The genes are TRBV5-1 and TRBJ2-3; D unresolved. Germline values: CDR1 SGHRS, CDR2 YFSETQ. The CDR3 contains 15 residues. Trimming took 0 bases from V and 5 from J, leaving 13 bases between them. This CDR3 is CASSLVAGSGDTQYF. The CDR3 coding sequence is TGCGCCAGCAGCTTGGTGGCTGGCTCGGGAGATACGCAGTATTTT.

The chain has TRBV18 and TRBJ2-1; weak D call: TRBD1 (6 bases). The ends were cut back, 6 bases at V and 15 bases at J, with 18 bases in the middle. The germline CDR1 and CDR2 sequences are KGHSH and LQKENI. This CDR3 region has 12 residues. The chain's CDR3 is CASSSVRGEGFF. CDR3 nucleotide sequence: TGTGCCAGCTCGAGTGTCAGGGGCGAAGGGTTCTTC.

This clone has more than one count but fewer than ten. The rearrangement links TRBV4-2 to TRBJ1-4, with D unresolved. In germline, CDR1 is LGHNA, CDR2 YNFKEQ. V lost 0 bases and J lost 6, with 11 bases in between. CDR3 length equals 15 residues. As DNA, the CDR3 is TGTGCCAGCAGCCAAGACGGGCAGGCGGATGAAAAACTGTTTTTT. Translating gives CASSQDGQADEKLFF.

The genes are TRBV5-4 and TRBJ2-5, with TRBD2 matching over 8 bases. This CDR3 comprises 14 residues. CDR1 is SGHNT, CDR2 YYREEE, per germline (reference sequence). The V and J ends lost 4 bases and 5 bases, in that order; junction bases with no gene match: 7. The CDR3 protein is CASSPLAGKETQYF. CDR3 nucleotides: TGTGCCAGCAGCCCATTAGCGGGGAAGGAGACCCAGTACTTC.

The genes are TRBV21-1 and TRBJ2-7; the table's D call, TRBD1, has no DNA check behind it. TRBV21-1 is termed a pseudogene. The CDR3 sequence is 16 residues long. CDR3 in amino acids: CASSAPGTGRPYEQYF. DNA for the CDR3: TGTGCCAGCAGCGCGCCCGGGACAGGGAGACCCTACGAGCAGTACTTC.

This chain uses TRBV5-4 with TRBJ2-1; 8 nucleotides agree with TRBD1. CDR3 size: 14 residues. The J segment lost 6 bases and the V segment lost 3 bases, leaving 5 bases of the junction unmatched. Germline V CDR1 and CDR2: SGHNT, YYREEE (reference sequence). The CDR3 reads CASSSGGSGNEQFF. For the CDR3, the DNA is TGTGCCAGCAGCTCAGGGGGCAGCGGCAATGAGCAGTTCTTC.

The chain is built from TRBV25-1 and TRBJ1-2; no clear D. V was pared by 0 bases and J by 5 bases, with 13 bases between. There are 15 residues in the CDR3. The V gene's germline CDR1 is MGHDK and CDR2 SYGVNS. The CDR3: CASSEYGQALYGYTF. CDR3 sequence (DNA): TGTGCCAGCAGTGAATACGGGCAGGCGTTGTATGGCTACACCTTC.

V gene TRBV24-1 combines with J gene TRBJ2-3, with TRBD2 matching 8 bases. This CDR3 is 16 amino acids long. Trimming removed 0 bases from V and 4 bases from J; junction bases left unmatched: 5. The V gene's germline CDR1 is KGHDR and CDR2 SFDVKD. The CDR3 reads CATSDLGRGVPDTQYF. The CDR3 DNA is TGTGCCACCAGTGATTTGGGGCGGGGGGTGCCAGATACGCAGTATTTT.

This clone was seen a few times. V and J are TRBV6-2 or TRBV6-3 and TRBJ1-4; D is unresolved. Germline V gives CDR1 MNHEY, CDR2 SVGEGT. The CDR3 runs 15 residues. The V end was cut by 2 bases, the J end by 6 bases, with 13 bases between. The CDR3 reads CASSYGAGFHEKLFF. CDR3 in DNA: TGTGCCAGCAGTTACGGAGCGGGATTTCATGAAAAACTGTTTTTT.

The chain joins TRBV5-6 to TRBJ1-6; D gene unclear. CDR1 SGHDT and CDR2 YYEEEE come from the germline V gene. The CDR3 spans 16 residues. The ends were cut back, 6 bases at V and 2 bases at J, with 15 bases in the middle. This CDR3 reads CASTGGVSTYNSPLHF. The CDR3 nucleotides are TGTGCCAGCACAGGTGGGGTGTCGACCTATAATTCACCCCTCCACTTT.

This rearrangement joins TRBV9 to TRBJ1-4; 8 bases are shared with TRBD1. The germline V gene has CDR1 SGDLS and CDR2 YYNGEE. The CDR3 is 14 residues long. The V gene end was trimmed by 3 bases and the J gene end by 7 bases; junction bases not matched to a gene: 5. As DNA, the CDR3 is TGTGCCAGCAGCGGACAGGGGATCGGTGAAAAACTGTTTTTT. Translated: CASSGQGIGEKLFF.

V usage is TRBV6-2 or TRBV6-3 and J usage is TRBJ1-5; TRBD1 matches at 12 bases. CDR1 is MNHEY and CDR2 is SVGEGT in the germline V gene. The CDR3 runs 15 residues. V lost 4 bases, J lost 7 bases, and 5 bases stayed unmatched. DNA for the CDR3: TGTGCCAGCAGTTTCGGGACAGGGGGCAGGCAGCCCCAGCATTTT. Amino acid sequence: CASSFGTGGRQPQHF.

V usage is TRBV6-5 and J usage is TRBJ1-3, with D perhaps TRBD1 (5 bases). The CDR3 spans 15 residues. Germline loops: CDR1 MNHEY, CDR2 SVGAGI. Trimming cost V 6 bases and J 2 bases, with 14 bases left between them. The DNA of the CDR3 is TGTGCCAGCAGGAGGGAGGGGAGGCCTGGAAACACCATATATTTT. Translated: CASRREGRPGNTIYF.

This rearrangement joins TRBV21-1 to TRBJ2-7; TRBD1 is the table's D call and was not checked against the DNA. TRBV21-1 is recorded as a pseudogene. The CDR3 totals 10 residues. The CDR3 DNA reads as TGTGCCAGCATGGCACAGGAGCAGTACTTC. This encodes CASMAQEQYF.

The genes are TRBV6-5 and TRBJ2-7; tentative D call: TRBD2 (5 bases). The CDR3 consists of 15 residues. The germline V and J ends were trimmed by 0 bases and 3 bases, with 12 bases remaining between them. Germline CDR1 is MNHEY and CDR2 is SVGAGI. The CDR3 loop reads CASSYSRTLLYEQYF. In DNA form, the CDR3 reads TGTGCCAGCAGTTACTCCCGGACTCTTCTCTACGAGCAGTACTTC.

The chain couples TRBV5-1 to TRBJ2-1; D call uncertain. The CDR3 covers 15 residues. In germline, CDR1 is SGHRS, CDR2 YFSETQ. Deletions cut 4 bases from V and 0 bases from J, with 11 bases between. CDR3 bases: TGCGCCAGCAGCCGGCTCCAAAGCTCCTACAATGAGCAGTTCTTC. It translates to CASSRLQSSYNEQFF.

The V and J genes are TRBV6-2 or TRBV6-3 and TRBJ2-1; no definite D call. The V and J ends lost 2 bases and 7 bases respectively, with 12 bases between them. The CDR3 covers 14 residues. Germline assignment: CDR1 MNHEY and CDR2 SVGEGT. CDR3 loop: CASSYASWLNEQFF. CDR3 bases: TGTGCCAGCAGTTACGCGTCCTGGTTGAATGAGCAGTTCTTC.

Written as DNA, the CDR3 is TGTGCCAGCAGCCCGGGGAGAAACCGAGAAAAACTGTTTTTT. The encoded protein is CASSPGRNREKLFF. V usage is TRBV11-2 and J usage is TRBJ1-4, with unresolved D. V was cut by 5 bases and J by 8 bases, with 15 bases left in between. The CDR3 loop spans 14 amino acids. The germline V gene encodes CDR1 SGHAT and CDR2 FQNNGV.

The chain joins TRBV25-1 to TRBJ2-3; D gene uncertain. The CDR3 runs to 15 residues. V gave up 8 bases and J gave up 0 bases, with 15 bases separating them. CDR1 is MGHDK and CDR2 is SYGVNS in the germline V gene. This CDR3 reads CASPLGSTSTDTQYF. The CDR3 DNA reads TGTGCCAGCCCGTTGGGATCTACTAGCACAGATACGCAGTATTTT.

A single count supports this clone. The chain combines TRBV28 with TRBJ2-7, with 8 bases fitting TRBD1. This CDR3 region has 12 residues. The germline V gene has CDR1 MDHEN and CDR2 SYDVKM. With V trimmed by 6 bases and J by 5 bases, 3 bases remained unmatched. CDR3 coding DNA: TGTGCCAGCAGCCGGGACAGGCACGAGCAGTACTTC. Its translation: CASSRDRHEQYF.